This T cell receptor (beta chain) is drawn from a study of T-cell memory formation after mild COVID-19. This clonotype was seen a few times. UMIs and sample barcodes were carried by the TCR alpha and TCR beta cDNA libraries that 5'RACE produced using constant-segment primers. TCRdb called the 5' RACE reads again in MiXCR, with one record for every CDR3 protein. The sample contains under 400,000 distinct CDR3 sequences, 25% to 30% of which appear only once. V was cut by 2 bases and J by 3 bases, with 11 bases left in between. Germline-derived CDR1 and CDR2 are ENHRY and SYGVKD. This CDR3 is built from 15 residues.

This TCR was recovered from an adult woman who had mild COVID-19 (a few samples of this study predate the infection). Cell type and time point are not known. What was sequenced was PBMCs or a T cell subset sorted from them (not recorded which). This chain uses TRBV10-3 with TRBJ2-1; D might be TRBD1 (7 bases). The CDR3 region has the DNA TGTGCCATCAGTGAGGGAGGGGGCCTCTACAATGAGCAGTTCTTC. It yields the protein CAISEGGGLYNEQFF.